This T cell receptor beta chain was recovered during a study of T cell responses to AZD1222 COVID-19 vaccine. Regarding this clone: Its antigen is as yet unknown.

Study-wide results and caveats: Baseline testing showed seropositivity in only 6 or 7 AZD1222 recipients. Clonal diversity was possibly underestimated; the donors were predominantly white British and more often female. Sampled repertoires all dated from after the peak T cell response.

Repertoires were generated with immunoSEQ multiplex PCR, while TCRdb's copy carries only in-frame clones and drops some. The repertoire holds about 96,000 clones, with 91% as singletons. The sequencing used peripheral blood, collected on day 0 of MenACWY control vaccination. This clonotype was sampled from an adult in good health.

CDR3 nucleotides: TGTGCCAGCAGCTTGGGACAGGGGGCCACCTACGAGCAGTACTTC. This encodes CASSLGQGATYEQYF. The chain carries TRBV13 and TRBJ2-7; 12 bases agree with TRBD1. Germline V gene lookup returns CDR1 PRHDT and CDR2 FYEKMQ (reference sequence). V shed 3 bases and J 2 bases; nucleotides not matched to a gene: 2. CDR3 size: 15 residues.